Following are 9 T cell receptor beta chains from one sample sequenced in a study of blood T cells in healthy people across ages. Then a second PCR, running roughly 7 to 11 cycles, was carried out with a sample-barcoded 5' primer and a J-beta primer mix. One entry per CDR3 protein results from TCRdb running MiXCR on the 5' RACE reads. Here the sample spans over a million distinct CDR3 sequences, 42% being singletons. The sample comprised blood. These receptors came from a woman under 30 in good health.

Points on this clonotype: A read error may account for a junction end that differs from germline. The chain recombines TRBV11-2 with TRBJ2-7; D remains ambiguous. This CDR3 is built from 13 residues. Germline V CDR1 and CDR2: SGHAT, FQNNGV. The CDR3 DNA reads as TGTCCCAGCAGCTTAGGGCAGACCTACGAGCAGTACTTC. Its translation: CPSSLGQTYEQYF. Looking up the rest from reference TRBV11-2 and TRBJ2-7 gives the full variable domain: EAGVAQSPRYKIIEKRQSVAFWCNPISGHATLYWYQQILGQGPKLLIQFQNNGVVDDSQLPKDRFSAERLKGVDSTLKIQPAKLEDSAVYLCPSSLGQTYEQYFGPGTRLTVT.

A few counts support this clonotype. The chain couples TRBV11-2 to TRBJ2-3; D remains unclear. V was cut by 6 bases and J by 4 bases, with 8 bases left in between. This CDR3 comprises 12 residues. Germline V gene data show CDR1 as SGHAT and CDR2 as FQNNGV. The CDR3 nucleotides are TGTGCCAGCAGGCGGAGTTCAGATACGCAGTATTTT. Residues: CASRRSSDTQYF.

V is TRBV20-1 and J is TRBJ1-5; tentatively, D is TRBD1 (6 bases). Trimming stripped 1 base from V and 7 bases from J, with 17 bases between. This CDR3 has 15 residues. CDR1 and CDR2 from the germline V gene are DFQATT and SNEGSKA (reference sequence). CDR3: CSARVGSGAQQPQHF. CDR3 DNA: TGCAGTGCTAGAGTTGGGTCGGGGGCGCAGCAGCCCCAGCATTTT.

This clonotype has ten or more counts. The V and J genes are TRBV7-2 and TRBJ2-3; D uncertain. The end of the DNA fits TRBJ2-5 better, so the J call may be wrong. This CDR3 is built from 11 residues. Germline CDR1 and CDR2: SGHTA and FQGNSA. The CDR3 sequence is CASSLTGTQYF. The CDR3 DNA follows: TGTGCCAGCAGCTTAACGGGGACCCAGTACTTC.

V usage is TRBV29-1 and J usage is TRBJ2-7; 10 bases match TRBD2. The CDR3 loop spans 14 amino acids. CDR1 and CDR2 (germline): SQVTM, ANQGSEA. The V and J ends lost 7 bases and 0 bases, in that order; junction bases with no gene match: 6. The CDR3 DNA reads TGCAGCGCCCGGGTAGCGGGAGGCTCCTACGAGCAGTACTTC. Encoded protein: CSARVAGGSYEQYF.

The chain recombines TRBV5-1 with TRBJ2-7; weak D call: TRBD2 (6 bases). V lost 4 bases and J lost 5, with 16 bases in between. This CDR3 has 14 amino acids. The germline CDR1 and CDR2 sequences are SGHRS and YFSETQ. The CDR3 loop reads CASSPRGGSDEQYF. In nucleotides, the CDR3 is TGCGCCAGCAGCCCGAGAGGAGGGTCCGACGAGCAGTACTTC.

This clonotype was observed a handful of times. The V call is TRBV29-1, the J call TRBJ2-7, with 11 bases matching TRBD2. The V gene's germline CDR1 is SQVTM and CDR2 ANQGSEA. The ends lost 5 bases at V and 5 bases at J; junction bases unmatched: 11. The CDR3 totals 15 residues. The CDR3 coding sequence is TGCAGCGTTTCCGGGTTGGGGACTAGCGGCCACGAGCAGTACTTC. Its protein product is CSVSGLGTSGHEQYF.

This clonotype turned up a few times. J is TRBJ1-1 and V is TRBV3-1; a possible D gene is TRBD1 (5 bases). V was pared by 0 bases and J by 1 base, with 9 bases between. The CDR3 consists of 15 residues. Germline-derived CDR1 and CDR2 are LGHDT and YNNKEL (reference sequence). CDR3 coding DNA: TGTGCCAGCAGCCAAGAAGGGGCTAGGAACACTGAAGCTTTCTTT. Translating gives CASSQEGARNTEAFF.

In this sample, this clonotype turned up a few times. This rearrangement joins TRBV18 to TRBJ2-7; 7 nucleotides agree with TRBD1. V trimming: 3 bases; J trimming: 1 base; junction bases outside the gene matches: 9. The CDR3 contains 16 residues. Germline-derived CDR1 and CDR2 are KGHSH and LQKENI. As DNA, the CDR3 is TGTGCCAGCTCACCCGTAGGGGGCTTAGGATCCTACGAGCAGTACTTC. Translating gives CASSPVGGLGSYEQYF.